This TCR beta chain is drawn from a study of spatial heterogeneity in lung cancer. A unique molecular identifier was attached to every TCR cDNA molecule. One entry per CDR3 protein, called by TCRdb with MiXCR from the 5' RACE reads. The table lists more than 80,000 distinct CDR3 sequences, approximately 12% of them singletons. Study-level results: At tumor resection, ubiquitous expanded TCRs were detected in blood more often than later.

Indicated time point: sample taken at primary tumor resection. Comments on this clonotype: What it binds is not known.

The sample in question was PBMCs, obtained at surgery. The TCR sequence derives from a male donor with early-stage non-small cell lung cancer.

The CDR3 protein is CASSLSGVYEQYF. CDR3 in DNA: TGTGCCAGCAGCTTATCAGGGGTCTACGAGCAGTACTTC. J is TRBJ2-7 and V is TRBV7-9, with TRBD1 as a possible D gene (6 bases). CDR1 is SEHNR and CDR2 is FQNEAQ in the germline V gene (reference sequence). With 2 bases removed from V and 3 bases from J, the gap between germline ends came to 8 bases. This CDR3 has 13 amino acids.